Each of the 11 T cell receptor beta chains below was sequenced from the same sample in a study of CD8+ T cells in alopecia areata. The authors extracted RNA and reverse transcribed it into cDNA as the sequencing template. This table comes from immunoSEQ multiplex PCR, and its TCRdb copy is limited to in-frame clones, with some not included. The sample consists of about 100,000 clones, about 60% of them appearing once. Regarding treatment: oral pan-JAK inhibitor, 5-10 mg twice daily. Specimen: CD8+ T cells sorted from blood, collected between weeks 55 and 65, from a patient treated with tofacitinib. Receptor source: a human donor with alopecia areata.

The rearrangement uses TRBV12-5 and TRBJ2-5; D gene uncertain. CDR1 and CDR2 (germline): LGHNT, FRNRAP. V was clipped by 4 bases and J by 7 bases, with 7 bases between them. CDR3 length: 11 residues. DNA of the CDR3: TGTGCTAGTGGTTCCTCGAGGACCCAGTACTTC. It encodes CASGSSRTQYF.

On this clone: Additional DNA sequences in this sample encode the identical CDR3. The chain carries TRBV5-6 and TRBJ2-7; D call uncertain. Trimming stripped 0 bases from V and 1 base from J, with 5 bases between. Germline CDR1 is SGHDT and CDR2 is YYEEEE. This CDR3 comprises 13 residues. CDR3 in DNA: TGTGCCAGCAGCTTGGGGAATTCCTACGAGCAGTACTTC. Translation gives CASSLGNSYEQYF.

The chain has TRBV27 and TRBJ2-2; the D gene is possibly TRBD1 (5 bases). The CDR3 extends over 15 amino acids. V was pared by 2 bases and J by 7 bases, with 14 bases between. The germline gives CDR1 MNHEY, CDR2 SMNVEV (reference sequence). The CDR3 region is CASSLEARAVGELFF. DNA of the CDR3: TGTGCCAGCAGTTTAGAGGCCAGGGCGGTCGGGGAGCTGTTTTTT.

This clone was picked up one time. J is TRBJ2-7 and V is TRBV28; 7 positions agree with TRBD1. With 6 bases clipped from V and 5 bases from J, the junction kept 10 bases outside the gene matches. Germline CDR1 and CDR2: MDHEN and SYDVKM. The CDR3 loop spans 14 amino acids. The CDR3 is CASSRQGSAHEQYF. Written as DNA, the CDR3 is TGTGCCAGCAGCCGACAGGGTTCAGCACACGAGCAGTACTTC.

This clone was seen a handful of times. At the DNA level, this CDR3 is encoded by other sequences in the same sample as well. V usage is TRBV5-1 and J usage is TRBJ2-7; D unclear. From germline, CDR1 is SGHRS and CDR2 YFSETQ. There are 12 residues in the CDR3. V was trimmed by 0 bases and J by 3 bases, leaving 4 bases between them. The CDR3: CASSLGDYEQYF. The CDR3 coding sequence is TGCGCCAGCAGCTTGGGGGACTACGAGCAGTACTTC.

This chain joins TRBV11-2 and TRBJ2-7, with 11 bases fitting TRBD2. CDR1 SGHAT and CDR2 FQNNGV come from the germline V gene. V lost 5 bases and J lost 3; bases outside the gene matches: 9. This CDR3 has 16 amino acids. CDR3 residues: CASSDTSGGPDYEQYF. CDR3 DNA sequence: TGTGCCAGCAGCGATACTAGCGGGGGTCCAGACTACGAGCAGTACTTC.

Only a few counts were recorded for this clone. The chain combines TRBV6-5 with TRBJ2-5; TRBD1 aligns across 9 bases. J lost 2 bases, V lost 6 bases, and 4 bases had no gene match. The CDR3 length is 14 residues. CDR1 and CDR2 from the germline V gene are MNHEY and SVGAGI. CDR3 amino acids: CASSSTGGQETQYF. DNA of the CDR3: TGTGCCAGCAGCTCGACAGGGGGACAAGAGACCCAGTACTTC.

J is TRBJ2-1 and V is TRBV7-6; no reliable D call. Looked up from germline, CDR1 is SGHVS and CDR2 is FNYEAQ. The CDR3 loop spans 14 amino acids. Trimming pared 0 bases from V and 4 bases from J, leaving 7 bases between. Written as DNA, the CDR3 is TGTGCCAGCAGCTTAGCTCTGTATTACAATGAGCAGTTCTTC. Translated: CASSLALYYNEQFF.

This chain connects TRBV20-1 to TRBJ1-2, with D hard to call. Germline V gene sequence: CDR1 DFQATT, CDR2 SNEGSKA (reference sequence). The CDR3 is 11 amino acids. V lost 2 bases and J lost 4, with 5 bases in between. CDR3 region: CSARIGYGYTF. The CDR3 DNA reads TGCAGTGCTAGAATCGGCTATGGCTACACCTTC.

The chain links TRBV2 to TRBJ2-5, with D possibly called TRBD1 or TRBD2 (5 bases each). The CDR3 has 14 residues. Trimming pared 8 bases from V and 5 bases from J, leaving 18 bases between. The V gene's germline CDR1 is SNHLY and CDR2 FYNNEI. The CDR3 spells CASQTRDRRETQYF. DNA of the CDR3: TGTGCCAGCCAAACCCGGGACCGGCGGGAGACCCAGTACTTC.

The table lists this clone with a few counts. The chain employs TRBV14 and TRBJ2-7, with D hard to call. The V gene lost 0 bases and the J gene lost 3 bases, with 18 bases spanning the gap. Germline V lookup: CDR1 SGHDN, CDR2 FVKESK. The CDR3 sequence is 17 residues long. CDR3 nucleotides: TGTGCCAGCAGCCAAGATGTTTTAACGGCCCCCCACTACGAGCAGTACTTC. It yields the protein CASSQDVLTAPHYEQYF.